This T cell receptor (beta chain) was recovered during a study of control samples from healthy donors and cancer patients. The CDR3 length is 15 residues. In germline, CDR1 is SEHNR, CDR2 FQNEAQ (reference sequence). The V gene end was trimmed by 1 base and the J gene end by 9 bases; junction bases not matched to a gene: 9. Repertoires were generated with immunoSEQ multiplex PCR, while TCRdb's copy carries only in-frame clones and drops some. The sample lists tens of thousands of clones; about 95% were seen once. Sequencing was done on a sample of blood. The chain has TRBV7-9 and TRBJ2-7; TRBD2 matches at 10 bases. The TCR comes from a young man in good health. CDR3 residues: CASSLVGLAGVGQYF. The CDR3 nucleotides read TGTGCCAGCAGCTTAGTAGGGCTAGCGGGAGTCGGGCAGTACTTC.